This T cell receptor beta chain was retrieved from a study of CD8+ T cells in alopecia areata. The sample's treatment: oral pan-JAK inhibitor, 5-10 mg twice daily. Alopecia areata patients provided lesional scalp punch biopsies and peripheral blood, both collected for the study. TCR sequencing used cDNA made by reverse transcription of extracted RNA. Produced via immunoSEQ multiplex PCR; TCRdb's table is partial and in-frame only. The profile shows about 270,000 clones, roughly 63% of them singletons. This TCR came from a human donor with alopecia areata. The sample consisted of CD4+ T cells sorted from blood, taken at approximately week 52, from a patient treated with tofacitinib.

For the CDR3, the DNA is TGCGCCAGCAGCCATCCCGGCTCAACGGGTGAGCAGTTCTTC. Protein product: CASSHPGSTGEQFF. This chain uses TRBV4-3 with TRBJ2-1; D is undetermined. The germline V and J ends were trimmed by 3 bases and 9 bases, with 15 bases remaining between them. The germline V gene has CDR1 LGHNA and CDR2 YSLEER. The CDR3 sequence is 14 residues long.